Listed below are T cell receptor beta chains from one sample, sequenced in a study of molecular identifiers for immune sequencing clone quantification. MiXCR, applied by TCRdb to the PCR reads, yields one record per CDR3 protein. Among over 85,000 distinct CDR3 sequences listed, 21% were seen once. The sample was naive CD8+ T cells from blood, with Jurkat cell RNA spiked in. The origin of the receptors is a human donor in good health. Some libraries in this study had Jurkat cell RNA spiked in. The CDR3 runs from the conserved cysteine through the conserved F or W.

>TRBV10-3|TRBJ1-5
CAISESLQINQPQHF
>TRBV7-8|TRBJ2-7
CASSFRAYEQYF
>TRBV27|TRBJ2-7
CASSFAGEQYF
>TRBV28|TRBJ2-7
CASSLTLGEQYF
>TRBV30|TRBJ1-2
CAWCPDRSYGYTF
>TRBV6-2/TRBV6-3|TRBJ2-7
CASSPPTSGRAYEQYF
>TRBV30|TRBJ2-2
CAWRTGNTGELFF
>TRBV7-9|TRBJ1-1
CASSSIKNTEAFF
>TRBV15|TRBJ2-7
CATSRVVTSYEQYF
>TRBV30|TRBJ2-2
CAWSSFDPPNTGELFF
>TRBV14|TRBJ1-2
CASSPRDLTAGYGYTF
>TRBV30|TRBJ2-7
CAWNLGGGYEQYF
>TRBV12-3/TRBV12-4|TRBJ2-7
CASSPSGQVYEQYF
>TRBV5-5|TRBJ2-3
CASSHMGGTDTQYF
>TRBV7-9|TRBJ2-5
CASSTISWGKETQYF
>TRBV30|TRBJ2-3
CAWSVLAEVDTQYF
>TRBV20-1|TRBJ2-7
CSARDRGTSGLYEQYF
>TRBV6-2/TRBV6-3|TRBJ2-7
CASSTRGPSGNSYEQYF
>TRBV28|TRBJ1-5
CASSPGQGSNQPQHF
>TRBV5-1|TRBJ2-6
CASSPGPGTGAGANVLTF
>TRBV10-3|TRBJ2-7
CAISGSGSGAYEQYF
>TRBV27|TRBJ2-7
CASSPAHFSSYEQYF
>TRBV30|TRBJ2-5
CAWSNGQGNRETQYF
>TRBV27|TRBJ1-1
CASSLGSGTEAFF
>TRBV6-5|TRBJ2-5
CASSATGQQETQYF
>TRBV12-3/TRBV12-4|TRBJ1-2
CASSFVDIYYGYTF
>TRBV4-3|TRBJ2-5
CASSQGTGQETQYF
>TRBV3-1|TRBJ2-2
CASSPPSGFTGELFF
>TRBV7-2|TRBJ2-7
CASSKEFGLAYEQYF
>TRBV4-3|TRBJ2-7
CASSPGTGFFEQYF
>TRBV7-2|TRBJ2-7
CASSLGGQGIDYEQYF
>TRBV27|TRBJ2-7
CASSPTSGHSCEQYF
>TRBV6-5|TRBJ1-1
CASRLSVGRGAFF
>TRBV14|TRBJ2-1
CASSQAHGTGHEQFF
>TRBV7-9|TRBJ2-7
CASSSSGSDKSYEQYF
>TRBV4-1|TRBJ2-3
CASSRGLAASTDTQYF
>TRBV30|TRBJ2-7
CAWSYVQGEQYF
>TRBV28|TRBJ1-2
CASSLQGGEVYGYTF
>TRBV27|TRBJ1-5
CASSLGATGNQPQHF
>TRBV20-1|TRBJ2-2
CSAPGDGRLTGELFF
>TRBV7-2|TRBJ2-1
CASSIDVSSYNEQFF
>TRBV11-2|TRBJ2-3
CASSSGLAGFRVPDTQYF
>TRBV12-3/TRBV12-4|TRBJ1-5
CASSSDREGASGQPQHF
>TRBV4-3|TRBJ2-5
CASSQGFARPLETQYF
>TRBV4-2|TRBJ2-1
CASSQRSGTDNEQFF
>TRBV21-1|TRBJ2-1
CASTPWRAGIGEQFF
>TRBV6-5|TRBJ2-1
CASSYSLSSYNEQFF
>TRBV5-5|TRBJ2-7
CASSLEPGGRRTYEQYF
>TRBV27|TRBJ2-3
CASSFLQRGTDTQYF
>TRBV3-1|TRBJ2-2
CASSQYRGTAGVGGELFF
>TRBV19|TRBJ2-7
CASSSGTLSMDEQYF
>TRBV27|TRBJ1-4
CASSKGTAHNEKLFF
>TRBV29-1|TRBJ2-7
CSVEGDRGNEQYF
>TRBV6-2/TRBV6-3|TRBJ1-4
CASREDVVEKLFF
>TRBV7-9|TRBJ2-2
CASSLALGAGELFF
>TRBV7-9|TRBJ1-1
CASSGQDSMNTEAFF
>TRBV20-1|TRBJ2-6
CSARDREGTYLGINVLTF
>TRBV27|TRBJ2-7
CASTDYGGGGRREQCF